This TCR beta chain was identified during a study of breast tumors, draining lymph nodes, adjacent tissues. Findings and caveats of the study: Luminal-like breast cancer showed significantly greater tumor-nontumor repertoire similarity than basal-like breast cancer did. Findings are consistent with lymph node origin and intratumoral expansion of most tumor T cells.

Breast cancer patients provided tissue from their axillary draining lymph nodes. TCRdb processed the multiplex PCR reads anew with MiXCR; each CDR3 protein has one entry. The sample carries some 170,000 distinct CDR3 sequences, approximately 30% recorded once. This CDR3 has 15 amino acids. The germline V gene encodes CDR1 SGHTA and CDR2 FQGNSA. V was clipped by 1 base and J by 0 bases; unmatched bases: 3. This clonotype was found many times. Its antigen is not known. The source is a female donor with breast cancer. Some clones in this sample may be carry-over from other donors' samples. The chain is built from TRBV7-2 and TRBJ2-7, with TRBD1 identical over 7 bases. The sample taken for sequencing was axillary lymph node tissue. CDR3 sequence (DNA): TGTGCCAGCAGCTTAGAAAGGGACAGCTCCTACGAGCAGTACTTC. As protein: CASSLERDSSYEQYF.